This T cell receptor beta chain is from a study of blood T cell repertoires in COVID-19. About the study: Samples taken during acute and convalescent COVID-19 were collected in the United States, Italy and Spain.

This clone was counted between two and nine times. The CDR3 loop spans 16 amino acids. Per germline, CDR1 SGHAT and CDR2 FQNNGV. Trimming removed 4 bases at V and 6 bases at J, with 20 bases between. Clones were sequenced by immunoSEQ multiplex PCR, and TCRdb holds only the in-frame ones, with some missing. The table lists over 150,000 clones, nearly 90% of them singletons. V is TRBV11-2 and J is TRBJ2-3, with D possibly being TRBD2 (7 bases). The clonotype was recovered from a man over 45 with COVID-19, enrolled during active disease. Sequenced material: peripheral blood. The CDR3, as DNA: TGTGCCAGCAGCTCCGCCAACCAGGGGAGGGAGGATACGCAGTATTTT. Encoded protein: CASSSANQGREDTQYF.